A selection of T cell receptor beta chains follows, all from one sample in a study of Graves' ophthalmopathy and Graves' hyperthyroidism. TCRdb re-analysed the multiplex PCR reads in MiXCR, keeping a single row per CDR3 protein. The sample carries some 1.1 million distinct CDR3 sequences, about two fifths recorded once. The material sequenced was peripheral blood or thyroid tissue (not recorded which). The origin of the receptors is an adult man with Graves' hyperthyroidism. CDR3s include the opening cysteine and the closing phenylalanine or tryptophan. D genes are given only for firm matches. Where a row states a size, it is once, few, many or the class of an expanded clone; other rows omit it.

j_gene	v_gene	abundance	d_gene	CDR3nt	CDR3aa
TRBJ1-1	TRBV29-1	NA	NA	TGCAGCGTCCGTTTGGGGGCAACTGAAGCTTTCTTT	CSVRLGATEAFF
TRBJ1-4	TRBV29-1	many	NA	TGCAGCGTTCTCGGCAGAGCTAATGAAAAACTGTTTTTT	CSVLGRANEKLFF
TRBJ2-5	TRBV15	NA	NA	TGTGCCACCAGCAGAGATCTCCAAGGGGGGACCCAGTACTTC	CATSRDLQGGTQYF
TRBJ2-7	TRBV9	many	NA	TGTGCCAGCAGCGTAGTCCCGGGGGCAAGGGAGCAGTACTTC	CASSVVPGAREQYF
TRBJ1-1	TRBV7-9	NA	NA	TGTGCCAGCGAGAGCTTGGTAGGGGACGCTTTCTTT	CASESLVGDAFF
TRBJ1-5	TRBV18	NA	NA	TGTGCCAGCTCACCGGGGGGCCTAGGCCGTAGCAATCAGCCCCAGCATTTT	CASSPGGLGRSNQPQHF
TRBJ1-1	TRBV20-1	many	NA	TGCAGTGCTAGAGACATCGGGCGCACTGAAGCTTTCTTT	CSARDIGRTEAFF
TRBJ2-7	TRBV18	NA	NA	TGTGCCAGCTCACCACCGTCTGGGGCCCACTACGAGCAGTACTTC	CASSPPSGAHYEQYF
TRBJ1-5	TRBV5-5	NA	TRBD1	TGTGCCAGCAGCTTGAGTCCCAGGGGGGGGAATCAGCCCCAGCATTTT	CASSLSPRGGNQPQHF
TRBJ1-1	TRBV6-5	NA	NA	TGTGCCAGCAGTAACTCCCTCGGGGGTCCGAACACTGAAGCTTTCTTT	CASSNSLGGPNTEAFF
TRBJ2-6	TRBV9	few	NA	TGTGCCAGCAGCGTATTGGGGACTGCTGGATCTGGGGCCAACGTCCTGACTTTC	CASSVLGTAGSGANVLTF
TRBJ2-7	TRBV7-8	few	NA	TGTGCCAGCAGCTTTAGGTACCCACCTAGCTCCTACGAGCAGTACTTC	CASSFRYPPSSYEQYF
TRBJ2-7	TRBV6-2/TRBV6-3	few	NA	TGTGCCAGCACGCAGGAACTCTACGAGCAGTACTTC	CASTQELYEQYF
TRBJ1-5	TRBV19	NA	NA	TGTGCCAGTAGTGGCGGACAGAAGGGTCAGCCCCAGCATTTT	CASSGGQKGQPQHF
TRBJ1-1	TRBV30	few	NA	TGTGCCTGGAGTGAGAGCATGAACACTGAAGCTTTCTTT	CAWSESMNTEAFF
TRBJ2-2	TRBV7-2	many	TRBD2	TGTGCCAGCAGCTTGGGACTAGCTCTCGCCGGGGAGCTGTTTTTT	CASSLGLALAGELFF
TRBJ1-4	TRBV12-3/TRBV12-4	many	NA	TGTGCCAGCAGGCCCGACAGGCTCAATGAAAAACTGTTTTTT	CASRPDRLNEKLFF
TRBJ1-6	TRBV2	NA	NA	TGTGCCAGCAGTTTGGCGGGGATAGGTTCACCCCTCCACTTT	CASSLAGIGSPLHF
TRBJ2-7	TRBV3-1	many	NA	TGTGCCAGCAGCCTTGGAGCCACCGAGCAGTACTTC	CASSLGATEQYF
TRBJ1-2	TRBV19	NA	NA	TGTGCCAGTAGTAGGACAGCGCCCTATGGCTACACCTTC	CASSRTAPYGYTF